Detailed here is one TCR beta chain. What it recognizes is unknown. This record belongs to a study of shared clonotypes between healthy human individuals. Only in-frame clones appear in the TCRdb table, and some are missing; sequencing was by immunoSEQ multiplex PCR. The sample records 550,000 to 850,000 clones, roughly 70% being singletons. V was shortened by 2 bases and J by 6 bases, with 14 bases between the two germline ends. This CDR3 spans 15 amino acids. Looked up from germline, CDR1 is SGHRS and CDR2 is YFSETQ. Whole-study results and caveats: As a rule, naive subsets had a larger estimated richness than memory subsets.

Sequenced: memory CD4+ T cells sorted from blood. The sample's subset: CD45RA-negative fraction. V is TRBV5-1 and J is TRBJ2-2; D unresolved. The TCR originated in a young woman in good health. The DNA of the CDR3 is TGCGCCAGCAGCTTTTTAGGGATTCAGTCCGGGGAGCTGTTTTTT. Its protein product is CASSFLGIQSGELFF.